The entry below gives a single T cell receptor (beta chain) sequence along with its context. Sequencing used immunoSEQ multiplex PCR; TCRdb keeps in-frame clones, though not all of them. The sample has about 180,000 clones, about 86% seen once. This entry comes from a study of blood T cell repertoires in COVID-19. The germline V and J ends were trimmed by 4 bases and 0 bases, with 9 bases remaining between them. This CDR3 is built from 14 residues. Germline CDR1 reads SNHLY; CDR2 reads FYNNEI. This receptor was obtained from a man aged 45-65 years with active or convalescent COVID-19. The chain links TRBV2 to TRBJ2-5; a weak D match, TRBD1 (6 bases). What was sequenced was peripheral blood. CDR3 protein: CASSADRNQETQYF. CDR3 DNA: TGTGCCAGCAGTGCCGACAGGAACCAAGAGACCCAGTACTTC.